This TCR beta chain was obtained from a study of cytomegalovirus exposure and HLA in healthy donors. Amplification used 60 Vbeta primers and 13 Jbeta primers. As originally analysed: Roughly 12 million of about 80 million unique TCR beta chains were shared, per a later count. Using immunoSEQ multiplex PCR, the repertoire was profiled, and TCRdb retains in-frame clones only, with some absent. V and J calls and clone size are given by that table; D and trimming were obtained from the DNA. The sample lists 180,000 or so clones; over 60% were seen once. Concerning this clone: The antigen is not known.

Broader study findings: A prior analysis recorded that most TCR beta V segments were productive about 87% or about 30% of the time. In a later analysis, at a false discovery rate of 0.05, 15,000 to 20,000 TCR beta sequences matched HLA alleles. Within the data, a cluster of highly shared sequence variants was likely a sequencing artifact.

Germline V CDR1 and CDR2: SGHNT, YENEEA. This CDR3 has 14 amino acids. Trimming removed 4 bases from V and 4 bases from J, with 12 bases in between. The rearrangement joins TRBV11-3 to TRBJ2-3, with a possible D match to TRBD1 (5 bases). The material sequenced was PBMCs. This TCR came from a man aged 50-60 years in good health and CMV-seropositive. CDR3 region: CASSWGRAADTQYF. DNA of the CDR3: TGTGCCAGCAGCTGGGGCAGGGCAGCAGATACGCAGTATTTT. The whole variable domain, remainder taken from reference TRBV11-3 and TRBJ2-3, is EAGVVQSPRYKIIEKKQPVAFWCNPISGHNTLYWYLQNLGQGPELLIRYENEEAVDDSQLPKDRFSAERLKGVDSTLKIQPAELGDSAVYLCASSWGRAADTQYFGPGTRLTVL.